The clone carrying this TCR beta chain was seen a handful of times. Antigen specificity is unknown. These data come from a study of T-cell memory formation after mild COVID-19. Study results and limitations: Most CD4+ clones that shrank were in CM and EM, while CD8+ ones turned up in EMRA.

This CDR3 has 14 residues. V was cut by 7 bases and J by 6 bases, with 17 bases left in between. TCRdb reprocessed the 5' RACE reads via MiXCR and lists one record per CDR3 protein. The repertoire includes almost 350,000 distinct CDR3 sequences, roughly 20% of them detected once, and about 21% sits in the top ten. The rearrangement links TRBV12-3 or TRBV12-4 to TRBJ2-3, with D maybe TRBD2 (5 bases). This TCR came from a man between 18 and 35 years old who had mild COVID-19 (a few samples of this study predate the infection). Cell type and time point are not known. Material: PBMCs or a T cell subset sorted from them (not recorded which). The CDR3: CASTKLEASDTQYF. The CDR3 nucleotides read TGTGCCAGCACCAAACTAGAAGCCAGCGATACGCAGTATTTT.